The sequence of this T cell receptor beta chain was determined in a study of T-cell memory formation after mild COVID-19. Overall study findings and caveats: Several responding clones turned up in pre-infection memory, indicating that cross-reactive memory may have taken part. Balance between CD4 and CD8 was seen in clones contracting day 15 to 85, and a CD4+ lean was seen in later expanders. Contracting clones localized mainly to CM and EM when CD4+ and mainly to EMRA when CD8+. The authors left the SARS-CoV-2 specificity of second-wave clones peaking on day 37 unconfirmed.

TCRdb ran MiXCR on the 5' RACE reads and lists one entry per CDR3 protein. The table has about 340,000 distinct CDR3 sequences, 13% to 15% seen once; the top ten hold less than 25%. V lost 6 bases, J lost 0 bases, and 12 bases lay in between. The CDR3 spans 15 residues. CDR1 and CDR2 (germline): SGDLS, YYNGEE. Concerning this clonotype itself: What it recognizes is unknown.

The sample taken for sequencing was PBMCs or a T cell subset sorted from them (not recorded which). The chain employs TRBV9 and TRBJ2-2, with D possibly TRBD1 on 6 matching bases. The sequence derives from a man younger than 30 who had mild COVID-19 (a few samples of this study predate the infection). Cell type and time point are not known. This CDR3 reads CASTLDRTNTGELFF. The DNA of the CDR3 is TGTGCCAGCACCCTCGACAGGACGAACACCGGGGAGCTGTTTTTT.